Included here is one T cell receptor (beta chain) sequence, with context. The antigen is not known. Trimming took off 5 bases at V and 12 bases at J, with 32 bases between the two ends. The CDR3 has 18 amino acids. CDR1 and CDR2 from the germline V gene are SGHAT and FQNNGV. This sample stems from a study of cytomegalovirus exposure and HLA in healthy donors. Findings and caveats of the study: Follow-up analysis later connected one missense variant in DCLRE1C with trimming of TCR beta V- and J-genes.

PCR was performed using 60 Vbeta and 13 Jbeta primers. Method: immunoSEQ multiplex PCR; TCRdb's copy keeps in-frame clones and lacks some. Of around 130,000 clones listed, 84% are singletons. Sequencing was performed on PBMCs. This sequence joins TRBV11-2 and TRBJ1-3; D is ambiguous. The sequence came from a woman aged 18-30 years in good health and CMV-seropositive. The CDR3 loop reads CASSPQGYGHPLISGIYF. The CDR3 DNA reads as TGTGCCAGCAGCCCCCAAGGTTATGGTCACCCTCTAATCTCAGGCATATATTTT.